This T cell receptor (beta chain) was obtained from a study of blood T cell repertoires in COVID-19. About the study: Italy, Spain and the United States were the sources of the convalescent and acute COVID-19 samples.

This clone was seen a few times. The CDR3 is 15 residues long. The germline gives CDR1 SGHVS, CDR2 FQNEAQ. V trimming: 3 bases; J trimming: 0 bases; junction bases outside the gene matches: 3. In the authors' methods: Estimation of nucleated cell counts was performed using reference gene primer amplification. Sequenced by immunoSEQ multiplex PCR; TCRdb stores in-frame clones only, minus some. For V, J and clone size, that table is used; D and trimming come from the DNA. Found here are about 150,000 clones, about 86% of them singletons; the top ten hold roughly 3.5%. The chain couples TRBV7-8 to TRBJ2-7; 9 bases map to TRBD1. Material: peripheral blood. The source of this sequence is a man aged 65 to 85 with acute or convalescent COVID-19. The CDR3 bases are TGTGCCAGCAGCTTGGGGACAGGGTACTCCTACGAGCAGTACTTC. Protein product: CASSLGTGYSYEQYF.